The present T cell receptor beta chain was sequenced within a study of OX40 agonist ivuxolimab in advanced cancers. Study-level information: Given to patients was ivuxolimab, an agonistic anti-OX40 (CD134) antibody. Study-wide findings and caveats: On average, a greater number of expanded clones characterised CD8+ T cells relative to CD4+. Low normalized T-cell clonal expansion also characterized some of the nonresponders.

Data came from immunoSEQ multiplex PCR; TCRdb stores just in-frame clones and leaves some out. Of 15,000 to 20,000 clones listed, 70% to 90% are singletons. Notes on this clone: The antigen remains unidentified.

The CDR3 contains 15 residues. Trimming pared 3 bases from V and 6 bases from J, leaving 15 bases between. Per the germline V gene, CDR1 is SEHNR and CDR2 is FQNEAQ (reference sequence). Baseline was the first blood sampling point, followed by cycle 4 day 1 and cycle 7 day 1. This sequence was found in an adult with an advanced solid tumor such as melanoma, head and neck, liver or kidney cancer. The input for sequencing was CD4+ or CD8+ T cells sorted from blood, taken in a trial of the OX40 agonist ivuxolimab. The J gene is TRBJ1-5, the V gene TRBV7-9; D is ambiguous. The CDR3 nucleotides are TGTGCCAGCAGCTTCTGCTCCAGCAGTTGTCAGCCCCAGCATTTT. Translated: CASSFCSSSCQPQHF.